This T cell receptor beta chain was recorded in a study of T cells after posttransplantation cyclophosphamide (dated by TCRdb to 2016 to 2017). In the study overall: Using TRB sequencing, the study followed how the T cell repertoire reconstituted after myeloablative bone marrow transplantation in which posttransplantation cyclophosphamide served as GVHD prophylaxis. TRA and TRB clonality were tightly correlated in eight to ten samples, so subsequent TCR analyses focused on TRB only. Blood from all 35 or so PTCy patients who had 1-year posttransplant specimens underwent TRB sequencing. In 3 patients, TRB sequencing was also performed on up to 3 more blood samples taken 2 to 5.2 years after transplant, and in several patients, pretransplant blood was also TRB-sequenced. Public TRB sequences were checked against a database of over 3,600 sequences associated with responses to pathogens, tumor antigens, self-antigens and alloantigens. Antigen receptor sequencing was done on samples from roughly 35 PTCy-treated patients and from 15 to 20 related bone marrow donors of those patients. Study-wide conclusions, independent of this receptor: Across roughly 40 patients, recipient CMV seropositivity and CMV reactivation were highly associated with TRB clonality; PTCy diversity was similar to CNI/methotrexate controls. At 1-2 months, donor-recipient similarity was low but rose over the first year, and the later blood repertoires were often dominated by donor CD8+ memory clones. The TRB repertoires of T cells infiltrating skin or the GI tract showed only limited overlap with the TRB repertoires found in blood.

Sequences MRHNA (CDR1) and SNTAGT (CDR2) are obtained from the germline V gene. V is clipped by 6 bases and J by 8 bases, and the sequence between their germline boundaries is 16 bases long. The CDR3 goes from the cysteine to the phenylalanine over 13 residues. Only the CDR3 part of the read is kept: 39 bases, read in frame from the first base. This clone was picked up many times. The antigen this receptor binds is unknown. Qualities for individual bases were not recorded, and no much larger clone is one base off. TRB sequencing was run on genomic DNA with either the immunoSEQ assay at survey resolution or the hsTCRB kit. The original methods were these. The immunoSEQ software handled the initial read processing, while the LymphoSeq R package was used for the repertoire analyses. For each TRB dataset, clonality was calculated as 1 minus normalized Shannon entropy, and the Gini coefficient was computed as well. Phenotypes of unsorted samples were inferred by mapping TRB sequences from sorted subsets of the recipient or donor onto the same recipient's unsorted samples. This immuneACCESS table, as held by TCRdb, lists in-frame sequences with V and J called but not all clones. Of the missing ones, under half trace to an unresolved V gene in checked studies; the others have no known cause. V and J calls plus clone size are reproduced from that table; the DNA served to infer D and trimming. The sample has approximately 34,000 clones on record, with no singletons. 6.7% of the sample comes from the top ten.

Peripheral blood samples were provided by related bone marrow donors on the day of marrow donation. Peripheral blood and bone marrow mononuclear cells were isolated by Ficoll-Hypaque density centrifugation and were cryopreserved. The sequenced material came from PBMCs. The sequence links TRBV6-4 to TRBJ1-2; matching of 5 bases hints at TRBD1 as the D gene. The clonotype comes from a woman in her 50s in good health and a related stem cell transplant donor. DNA sequence: TGTGCCAGCAGCGGGGGTCCGGGGGAAGGCTACACCTTC. Its product reads: CASSGGPGEGYTF.